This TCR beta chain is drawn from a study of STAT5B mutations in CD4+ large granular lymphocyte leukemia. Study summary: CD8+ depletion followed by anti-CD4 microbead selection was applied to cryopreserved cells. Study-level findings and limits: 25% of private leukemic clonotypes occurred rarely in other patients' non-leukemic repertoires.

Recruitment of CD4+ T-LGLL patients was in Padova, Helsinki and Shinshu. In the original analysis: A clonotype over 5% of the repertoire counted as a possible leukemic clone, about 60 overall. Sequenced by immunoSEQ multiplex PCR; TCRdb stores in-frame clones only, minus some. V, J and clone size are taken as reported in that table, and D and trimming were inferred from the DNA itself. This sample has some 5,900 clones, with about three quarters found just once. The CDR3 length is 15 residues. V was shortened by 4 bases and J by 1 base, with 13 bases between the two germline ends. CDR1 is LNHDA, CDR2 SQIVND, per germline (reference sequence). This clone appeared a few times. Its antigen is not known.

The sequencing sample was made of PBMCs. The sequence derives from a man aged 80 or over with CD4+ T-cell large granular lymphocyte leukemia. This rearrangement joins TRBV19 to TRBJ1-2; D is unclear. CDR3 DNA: TGTGCCAGTAGTAATCCCCTCGGAAGTAACTATGGCTACACCTTC. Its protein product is CASSNPLGSNYGYTF. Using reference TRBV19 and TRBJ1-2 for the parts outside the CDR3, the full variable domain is DGGITQSPKYLFRKEGQNVTLSCEQNLNHDAMYWYRQDPGQGLRLIYYSQIVNDFQKGDIAEGYSVSREKKESFPLTVTSAQKNPTAFYLCASSNPLGSNYGYTFGSGTRLTVV.